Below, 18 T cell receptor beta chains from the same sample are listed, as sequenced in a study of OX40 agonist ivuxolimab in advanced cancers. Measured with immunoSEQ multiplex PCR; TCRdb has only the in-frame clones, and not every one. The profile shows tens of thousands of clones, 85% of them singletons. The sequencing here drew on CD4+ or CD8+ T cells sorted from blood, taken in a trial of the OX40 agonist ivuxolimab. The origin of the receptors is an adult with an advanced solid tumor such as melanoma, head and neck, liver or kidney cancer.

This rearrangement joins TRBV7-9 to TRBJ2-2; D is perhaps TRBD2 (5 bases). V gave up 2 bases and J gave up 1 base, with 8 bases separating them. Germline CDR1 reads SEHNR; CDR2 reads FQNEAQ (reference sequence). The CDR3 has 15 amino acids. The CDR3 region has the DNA TGTGCCAGCAGCTTAAGGAGGCAGAACACCGGGGAGCTGTTTTTT. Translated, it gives CASSLRRQNTGELFF.

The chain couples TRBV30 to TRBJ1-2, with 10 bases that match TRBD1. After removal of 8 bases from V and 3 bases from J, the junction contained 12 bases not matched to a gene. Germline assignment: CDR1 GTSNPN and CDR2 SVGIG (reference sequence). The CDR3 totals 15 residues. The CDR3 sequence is CARRSWGTGDYGYTF. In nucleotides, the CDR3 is TGTGCCCGGCGGAGTTGGGGGACAGGGGACTATGGCTACACCTTC.

CDR3: CAWGAERETQYF. In DNA form, the CDR3 reads TGTGCCTGGGGGGCCGAGAGGGAGACCCAGTACTTC. The rearrangement links TRBV30 to TRBJ2-5; possible D gene TRBD1, 5 bases. The ends were cut back, 5 bases at V and 5 bases at J, with 12 bases in the middle. The CDR3 loop spans 12 amino acids. Germline V gene lookup returns CDR1 GTSNPN and CDR2 SVGIG (reference sequence).

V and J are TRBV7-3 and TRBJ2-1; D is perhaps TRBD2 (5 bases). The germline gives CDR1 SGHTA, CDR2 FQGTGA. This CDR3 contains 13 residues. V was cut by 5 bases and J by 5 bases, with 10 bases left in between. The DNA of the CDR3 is TGTGCCAGCAGCCTGACTACGGACAATGAGCAGTTCTTC. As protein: CASSLTTDNEQFF.

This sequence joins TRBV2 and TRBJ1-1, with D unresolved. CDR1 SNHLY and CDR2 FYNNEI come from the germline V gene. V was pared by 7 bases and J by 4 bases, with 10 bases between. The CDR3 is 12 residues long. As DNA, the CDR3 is TGTGCCAGCACCCTTGGTCCCACTGAAGCTTTCTTT. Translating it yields CASTLGPTEAFF. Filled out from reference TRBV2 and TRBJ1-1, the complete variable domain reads EPEVTQTPSHQVTQMGQEVILRCVPISNHLYFYWYRQILGQKVEFLVSFYNNEISEKSEIFDDQFSVERPDGSNFTLKIRSTKLEDSAMYFCASTLGPTEAFFGQGTRLTVV.

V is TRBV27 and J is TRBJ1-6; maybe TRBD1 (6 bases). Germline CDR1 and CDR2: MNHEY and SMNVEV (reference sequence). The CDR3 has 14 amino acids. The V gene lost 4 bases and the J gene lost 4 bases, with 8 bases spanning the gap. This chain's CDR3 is CASSSGQYNSPLHF. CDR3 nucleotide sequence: TGTGCCAGCAGTTCTGGACAGTATAATTCACCCCTCCACTTT.

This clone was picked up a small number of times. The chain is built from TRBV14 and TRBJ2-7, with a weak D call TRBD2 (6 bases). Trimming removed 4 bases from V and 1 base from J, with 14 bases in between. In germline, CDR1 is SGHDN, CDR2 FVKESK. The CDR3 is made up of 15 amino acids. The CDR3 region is CASSRFGGDSYEQYF. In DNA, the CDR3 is TGTGCCAGCAGCCGGTTCGGAGGGGATTCCTACGAGCAGTACTTC.

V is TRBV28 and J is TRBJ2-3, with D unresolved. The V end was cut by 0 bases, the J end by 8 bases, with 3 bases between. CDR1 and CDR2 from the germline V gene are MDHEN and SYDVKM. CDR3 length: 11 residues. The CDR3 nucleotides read TGTGCCAGCAGTTTATGGGGTACGCAGTATTTT. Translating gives CASSLWGTQYF.

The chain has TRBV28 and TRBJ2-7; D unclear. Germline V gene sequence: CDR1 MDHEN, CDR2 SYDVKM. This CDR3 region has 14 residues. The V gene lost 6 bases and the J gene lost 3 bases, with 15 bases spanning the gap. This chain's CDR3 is CASRPPGRRYEQYF. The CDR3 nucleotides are TGTGCCAGCAGACCTCCTGGACGACGCTACGAGCAGTACTTC.

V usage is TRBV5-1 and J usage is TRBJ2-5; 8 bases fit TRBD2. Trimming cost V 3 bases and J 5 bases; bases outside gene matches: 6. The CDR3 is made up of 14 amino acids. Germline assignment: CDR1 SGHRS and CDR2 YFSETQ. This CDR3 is CASSSREGEETQYF. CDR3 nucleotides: TGCGCCAGCAGCTCACGGGAGGGTGAGGAGACCCAGTACTTC.

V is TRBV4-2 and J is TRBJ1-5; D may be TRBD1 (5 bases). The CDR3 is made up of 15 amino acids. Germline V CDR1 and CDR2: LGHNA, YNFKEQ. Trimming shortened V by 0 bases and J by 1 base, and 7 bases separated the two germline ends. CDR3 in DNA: TGTGCCAGCAGCCAAGAGCGGGACAGCAATCAGCCCCAGCATTTT. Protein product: CASSQERDSNQPQHF.

The CDR3: CASSLGGEDEQYF. The CDR3 nucleotides are TGTGCCAGCAGTTTGGGGGGGGAGGACGAGCAGTACTTC. This chain uses TRBV27 with TRBJ2-7, with 7 bases fitting TRBD2. CDR3 length: 13 amino acids. After removal of 3 bases from V and 5 bases from J, the junction contained 4 bases not matched to a gene. Germline CDR1 is MNHEY and CDR2 is SMNVEV (reference sequence).

The CDR3 reads CASSEALSLRMMNTEAFF. As DNA, the CDR3 is TGTGCCAGCAGTGAAGCGCTTTCCCTGCGTATGATGAACACTGAAGCTTTCTTT. The rearrangement uses TRBV2 and TRBJ1-1; D not resolved. The V gene's germline CDR1 is SNHLY and CDR2 FYNNEI. This CDR3 comprises 18 residues. Trimming pared 0 bases from V and 0 bases from J, leaving 17 bases between.

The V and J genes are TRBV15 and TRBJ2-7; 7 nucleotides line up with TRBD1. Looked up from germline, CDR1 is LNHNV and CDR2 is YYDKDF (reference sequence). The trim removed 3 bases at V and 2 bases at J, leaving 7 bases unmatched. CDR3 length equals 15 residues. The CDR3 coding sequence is TGTGCCACCAGCAGCGCTAAGGGGGCCCCCTACGAGCAGTACTTC. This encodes CATSSAKGAPYEQYF.

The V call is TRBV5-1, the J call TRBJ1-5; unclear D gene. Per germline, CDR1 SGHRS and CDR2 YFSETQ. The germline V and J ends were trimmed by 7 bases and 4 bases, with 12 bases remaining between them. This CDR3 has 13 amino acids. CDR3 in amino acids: CASRPGPNQPQHF. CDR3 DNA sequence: TGCGCCAGCCGTCCAGGACCAAATCAGCCCCAGCATTTT.

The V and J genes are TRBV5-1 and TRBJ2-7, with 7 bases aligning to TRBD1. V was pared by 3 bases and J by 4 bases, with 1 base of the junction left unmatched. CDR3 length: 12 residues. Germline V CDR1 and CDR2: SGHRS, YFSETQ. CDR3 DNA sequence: TGCGCCAGCAGCTGGGGACAGTACGAGCAGTACTTC. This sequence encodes CASSWGQYEQYF.

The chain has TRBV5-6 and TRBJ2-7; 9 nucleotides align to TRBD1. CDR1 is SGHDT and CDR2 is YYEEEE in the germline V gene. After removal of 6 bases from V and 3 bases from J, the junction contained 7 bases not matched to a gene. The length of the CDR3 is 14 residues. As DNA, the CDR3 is TGTGCCAGCACCCGGGACAGGGTACTCTACGAGCAGTACTTC. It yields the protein CASTRDRVLYEQYF.

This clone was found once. The CDR3 reads CASSLGPQTGELFF. As DNA, the CDR3 is TGTGCCAGCAGCTTGGGACCCCAAACCGGGGAGCTGTTTTTT. J is TRBJ2-2 and V is TRBV5-4; the D is unclear. The V end lost 0 bases, the J end lost 5 bases, and 8 bases lay between the germline ends. In germline, CDR1 is SGHNT, CDR2 YYREEE (reference sequence). CDR3 length equals 14 residues.